The 23 T cell receptor beta chains given below trace back to one sample, sequenced in a study of CD8+CD57+ T cells in acquired aplastic anemia. TCR beta VDJ and CDR3 were profiled, and genomic DNA was the template. TCRdb independently ran MiXCR on the reads; one entry per CDR3 protein. The sample includes some 190,000 distinct CDR3 sequences, 40% to 50% of them seen just once. The sample was sorted CD4+, CD8+, or CD8+CD57+ T cells (not recorded which) from PBMCs. All receptors derive from a human donor in good health.

This clonotype was observed once. A read error may be the cause here, since a much bigger clone is one base away. This chain links TRBV5-6 with TRBJ2-1; 7 bases agree with TRBD2. CDR1 SGHDT and CDR2 YYEEEE come from the germline V gene. CDR3 length: 15 amino acids. CDR3 loop: CAGSFFAGVANEQFF. The CDR3 DNA reads as TGTGCCGGCAGCTTCTTCGCGGGAGTTGCCAATGAGCAGTTCTTC.

This clonotype occurred a few times. J is TRBJ2-7 and V is TRBV29-1; 7 positions agree with TRBD1. V shed 2 bases, J shed 4 bases, and the junction held 2 bases outside the gene matches. Germline V lookup: CDR1 SQVTM, CDR2 ANQGSEA. The length of the CDR3 is 12 residues. The CDR3 is CSVETTGYEQYF. The CDR3 DNA reads TGCAGCGTTGAAACGACAGGGTACGAGCAGTACTTC.

Of note for this clonotype: Since a much larger clone is just one base distant, this may be a read error. The gene calls are TRBV11-1 and TRBJ2-3, with 9 bases that match TRBD2. Germline V gene sequence: CDR1 SGHAT, CDR2 FQDESV (reference sequence). The CDR3 is made up of 15 amino acids. V dropped 5 bases and J dropped 8; count of bases not matched to a gene: 11. The CDR3 coding sequence is TGTGCCAGCAGCGCCCGGACTAGCGTGAAGCGTACGCAGTATTTT. Its protein is CASSARTSVKRTQYF.

This clonotype was picked up many times. The chain uses TRBV5-1 and TRBJ1-6; 9 nucleotides match TRBD1. J was trimmed by 9 bases and V by 4 bases; bases with no gene match: 11. The CDR3 runs to 16 residues. The germline V gene has CDR1 SGHRS and CDR2 YFSETQ. CDR3 amino acids: CASSPGRGTGSSPLHF. The CDR3 coding sequence is TGCGCCAGCAGCCCGGGGAGGGGGACAGGGAGTTCACCCCTCCACTTT.

This clonotype was recorded once. The chain employs TRBV20-1 and TRBJ2-3; TRBD2 matches 12 bases. J was trimmed by 4 bases and V by 0 bases; bases with no gene match: 8. The CDR3 has 17 amino acids. CDR1 is DFQATT and CDR2 is SNEGSKA in the germline V gene (reference sequence). The CDR3 nucleotides are TGCAGTGCTAGAGATCTGAGACTAGCGGGGGTAGCAGATACGCAGTATTTT. Residues: CSARDLRLAGVADTQYF.

This clonotype was found many times. CDR3 sequence (DNA): TGTGCCACCAGCAGAGGCAATCAGCCCCAGCATTTT. Protein sequence: CATSRGNQPQHF. The J gene is TRBJ1-5, the V gene TRBV15; D gene ambiguous. Trimming cost V 1 base and J 2 bases, with 0 bases left between them. This CDR3 spans 12 amino acids. Germline V gene sequence: CDR1 LNHNV, CDR2 YYDKDF (reference sequence). Complete variable domain (other parts from reference TRBV15 and TRBJ1-5): DAMVIQNPRYQVTQFGKPVTLSCSQTLNHNVMYWYQQKSSQAPKLLFHYYDKDFNNEADTPDNFQSRRPNTSFCFLDIRSPGLGDTAMYLCATSRGNQPQHFGDGTRLSIL.

Ten or more counts support this clonotype. This chain uses TRBV6-1 with TRBJ1-1; D might be TRBD1 (6 bases). Between the trimmed V and J ends, which lost 5 bases and 6 bases, there was a span of 25 bases. The CDR3 runs 17 residues. The V gene's germline CDR1 is MNHNS and CDR2 SASEGT. CDR3 in amino acids: CASSPPPWGAGGPEAFF. As DNA, the CDR3 is TGTGCCAGCAGTCCCCCTCCGTGGGGGGCAGGAGGGCCTGAAGCTTTCTTT.

This rearrangement joins TRBV19 to TRBJ1-6; no clear D gene. The CDR3 is 13 residues long. Between the trimmed V and J ends, which lost 3 bases and 7 bases, there was a span of 7 bases. Germline CDR1 LNHDA, CDR2 SQIVND (reference sequence). The CDR3 DNA reads as TGTGCCAGTAGTATCGTCGGGAATTCACCCCTCCACTTT. This encodes CASSIVGNSPLHF.

This chain joins TRBV20-1 and TRBJ2-5, with TRBD2 matching 11 bases. V lost 5 bases and J lost 3; bases outside the gene matches: 5. This CDR3 spans 14 amino acids. The germline CDR1 and CDR2 sequences are DFQATT and SNEGSKA (reference sequence). The CDR3 nucleotides read TGCAGTGCTGGAACGGGACTAGCGGAAGAGACCCAGTACTTC. It codes for CSAGTGLAEETQYF.

The genes are TRBV12-3 or TRBV12-4 and TRBJ2-3; TRBD1 is a possible D gene (6 bases). The J call may be incorrect, as the DNA end agrees better with TRBJ1-5. This CDR3 comprises 16 residues. CDR3 nucleotide sequence: TGTGCCAGCAGTTTACAGGGGCTCCATAGCACAGATACGCAGCATTTT. It specifies CASSLQGLHSTDTQHF.

This clonotype was found many times. The chain couples TRBV2 to TRBJ2-7, with 8 bases matching TRBD2. The CDR3 totals 14 residues. Germline V CDR1 and CDR2: SNHLY, FYNNEI. V gave up 6 bases and J gave up 3 bases; unmatched junction bases: 7. The CDR3 DNA is TGTGCCAGCAGAGCCGGGACTAGTAGCTACGAGCAGTACTTC. The encoded protein is CASRAGTSSYEQYF. Full variable domain (outside the CDR3, taken from reference TRBV2 and TRBJ2-7): EPEVTQTPSHQVTQMGQEVILRCVPISNHLYFYWYRQILGQKVEFLVSFYNNEISEKSEIFDDQFSVERPDGSNFTLKIRSTKLEDSAMYFCASRAGTSSYEQYFGPGTRLTVT.

The J gene is TRBJ2-5, the V gene TRBV7-9; 11 bases are shared with TRBD2. The CDR3 loop spans 15 amino acids. J was trimmed by 3 bases and V by 5 bases; bases with no gene match: 5. Germline CDR1 and CDR2: SEHNR and FQNEAQ (reference sequence). This CDR3 is CASSPGTSGEETQYF. The CDR3 DNA follows: TGTGCCAGCAGCCCAGGGACTAGCGGAGAAGAGACCCAGTACTTC.

The CDR3 sequence is CASSLTGLAHEQFF. CDR3 nucleotides: TGTGCCAGCAGCTTAACCGGACTAGCCCATGAGCAGTTCTTC. The chain links TRBV11-1 to TRBJ2-1, with 8 bases aligning to TRBD2. V shed 2 bases, J shed 8 bases, and the junction held 5 bases outside the gene matches. CDR1 is SGHAT, CDR2 FQDESV, per germline (reference sequence). This CDR3 contains 14 residues. Full variable domain (remainder filled in from reference TRBV11-1 and TRBJ2-1): EAEVAQSPRYKITEKSQAVAFWCDPISGHATLYWYRQILGQGPELLVQFQDESVVDDSQLPKDRFSAERLKGVDSTLKIQPAELGDSAMYLCASSLTGLAHEQFFGPGTRLTVL.

There are many counts of this clonotype. The J gene is TRBJ2-1, the V gene TRBV20-1; unclear D gene. This CDR3 region has 16 residues. Deletions cut 5 bases from V and 0 bases from J, with 17 bases between. Germline V CDR1 and CDR2: DFQATT, SNEGSKA (reference sequence). CDR3 sequence reads: CSALGRAESSYNEQFF. CDR3 coding DNA: TGCAGTGCTTTAGGGCGAGCAGAGAGCTCCTACAATGAGCAGTTCTTC.

V is TRBV29-1 and J is TRBJ2-7, with TRBD1 matching 7 bases. Germline V CDR1 and CDR2: SQVTM, ANQGSEA. The CDR3 length is 12 residues. Unmatched junction bases numbered 2, after V lost 3 bases and J lost 3 bases. In DNA form, the CDR3 reads TGCAGCGTTGAGGGGGACAGCTACGAGCAGTACTTC. Amino acid sequence: CSVEGDSYEQYF.

CDR3 nucleotide sequence: TGCAGCGCGGACGAGGGGGCCCTGGGCGAGCAGTACTTC. Protein product: CSADEGALGEQYF. The V gene is TRBV29-1, the J gene TRBJ2-7; 7 bases align to TRBD1. Looked up from germline, CDR1 is SQVTM and CDR2 is ANQGSEA. This CDR3 contains 13 residues. V was pared by 7 bases and J by 6 bases, with 12 bases of the junction left unmatched.

This clonotype came up many times. This chain uses TRBV10-3 with TRBJ1-6; D ambiguous. Germline lookup yields CDR1 ENHRY and CDR2 SYGVKD. The V end lost 6 bases, the J end lost 0 bases, and 6 bases lay between the germline ends. This CDR3 contains 14 residues. The CDR3 DNA reads TGTGCCATCAGACAGAGCTCCTATAATTCACCCCTCCACTTT. It yields the protein CAIRQSSYNSPLHF.

The chain joins TRBV12-3 or TRBV12-4 to TRBJ2-3, with unresolved D. V lost 9 bases to trimming and J lost 8 bases, with 12 bases between them. The CDR3 is made up of 11 amino acids. CDR3 in DNA: TGTGCCAGTTGGCAGGACGGTACGCAGTATTTT. Protein sequence: CASWQDGTQYF.

V gene TRBV20-1 combines with J gene TRBJ2-7; D not resolved. The CDR3 covers 12 residues. The V and J ends lost 3 bases and 2 bases respectively, with 8 bases between them. The germline gives CDR1 DFQATT, CDR2 SNEGSKA (reference sequence). The CDR3 nucleotides read TGCAGTGCTAGTGTAGGAGCCTACGAGCAGTACTTC. Translating gives CSASVGAYEQYF.

This clonotype was seen many times. The chain employs TRBV20-1 and TRBJ2-3; D gene unclear. V lost 2 bases and J 3 bases, leaving 12 bases between the germline ends. CDR1 and CDR2 (germline): DFQATT, SNEGSKA (reference sequence). The CDR3 loop spans 14 amino acids. The CDR3 here is CSARSSGWTDTQYF. The CDR3, as DNA: TGCAGTGCTAGATCATCAGGCTGGACAGATACGCAGTATTTT.

As for this clonotype: This may stem from a read error, because a much larger clone lies one nucleotide away. The CDR3 nucleotides are TGTGCCCGGAGGGCGGGTTCACCCCTCCACTTT. This encodes CARRAGSPLHF. The chain carries TRBV30 and TRBJ1-6; D unclear. The CDR3 covers 11 residues. Per the germline V gene, CDR1 is GTSNPN and CDR2 is SVGIG (reference sequence).

This clonotype was found a few times. The rearrangement joins TRBV9 to TRBJ2-4; tentative D call: TRBD1 (6 bases). Trimming left V 4 bases short and J 2 bases short, with 13 bases between. Germline V gene sequence: CDR1 SGDLS, CDR2 YYNGEE. The CDR3 totals 15 residues. CDR3 residues: CASSNPGTTKNIQYF. The DNA of the CDR3 is TGTGCCAGCAGCAATCCCGGGACAACCAAAAACATTCAGTACTTC.

At least ten counts were recorded for this clonotype. CDR3 bases: TGCAGTGTTCTACTAGCGGTGCCCTACAATGAGCAGTTCTTC. Protein sequence: CSVLLAVPYNEQFF. The gene calls are TRBV20-1 and TRBJ2-1, with 8 bases identical to TRBD2. CDR1 and CDR2 (germline): DFQATT, SNEGSKA (reference sequence). The CDR3 consists of 14 residues. V was clipped by 7 bases and J by 2 bases; unmatched bases: 7.